Below, 12 T cell receptor beta chains from the same sample are listed, as sequenced in a study of glioma-infiltrating T cells. Amplification of TCR alpha and beta CDR3 regions from RNA used iRepertoire nested multiplex PCR. Via MiXCR, TCRdb re-called the multiplex PCR reads, giving one row per CDR3 protein. The sample includes 95,000 to 150,000 distinct CDR3 sequences, more than 20% of them seen just once. What was sequenced was glioma tissue, nonneoplastic brain tissue, or PBMCs (not recorded which). Receptor source: a human donor with low-grade glioma or glioblastoma, undergoing nonglioma brain surgery, or in good health (not recorded which).

Notes on this clonotype: Possible read error: a much larger clone is one base away. The chain uses TRBV3-1 and TRBJ2-7, with D perhaps matching TRBD2 (5 bases). This CDR3 is built from 15 residues. Germline-derived CDR1 and CDR2 are LGHDT and YNNKEL (reference sequence). This CDR3 reads CASSQRPGGTYEQHF. CDR3 sequence (DNA): TGTGCCAGCAGCCAGAGACCTGGAGGCACCTACGAGCAGCACTTC.

This clonotype was observed at least ten times. The chain employs TRBV10-3 and TRBJ2-7; TRBD1 aligns across 7 bases. CDR3 length: 11 amino acids. From germline, CDR1 is ENHRY and CDR2 SYGVKD. V shed 8 bases and J 4 bases; nucleotides not matched to a gene: 2. For the CDR3, the DNA is TGTGCCATCGGGACAGAGTACGAGCAGTACTTC. It codes for CAIGTEYEQYF.

This clonotype occurred many times. The gene calls are TRBV12-5 and TRBJ2-7; 8 bases are a match to TRBD1. V lost 1 base to trimming and J lost 3 bases; unmatched junction nucleotides: 5. The CDR3 has 15 amino acids. Germline-derived CDR1 and CDR2 are LGHNT and FRNRAP. The chain's CDR3 is CASGLAGTGVYEQYF. For the CDR3, the DNA is TGTGCTAGTGGTTTGGCAGGGACAGGAGTCTACGAGCAGTACTTC.

This clonotype was observed a handful of times. The rearrangement links TRBV3-1 to TRBJ2-5; D might be TRBD1 (6 bases). The CDR3 runs to 13 residues. CDR1 LGHDT and CDR2 YNNKEL come from the germline V gene (reference sequence). The germline V and J ends were trimmed by 3 bases and 4 bases, with 9 bases remaining between them. The CDR3 loop reads CASSQGDTETQYF. The CDR3 DNA reads TGTGCCAGCAGCCAGGGGGACACAGAGACCCAGTACTTC.

The V gene is TRBV10-3, the J gene TRBJ2-3; D not certain. The CDR3 has 12 amino acids. Germline values: CDR1 ENHRY, CDR2 SYGVKD. The germline V and J ends were trimmed by 6 bases and 6 bases, with 10 bases remaining between them. The CDR3: CAISRGTDTQYF. The CDR3, as DNA: TGTGCCATCAGCCGAGGTACGGATACGCAGTATTTT.

This clonotype turned up a few times. At one end, the junction sequence differs from germline, possibly due to a read error. V gene TRBV24-1 combines with J gene TRBJ2-1; D unclear. The CDR3 loop spans 15 amino acids. Germline-derived CDR1 and CDR2 are KGHDR and SFDVKD. The DNA of the CDR3 is TGTGCCACTCAGGAGACCAGCCCCCCTAGGGATGAACAGTTCTTC. Translated, it gives CATQETSPPRDEQFF.

This clonotype was observed many times. The CDR3 DNA reads TGCGCCAGCAGTCCTAGGACTAGCGGGATGAGAGACGAGCAGTACTTC. Its translation: CASSPRTSGMRDEQYF. The J gene is TRBJ2-7, the V gene TRBV4-1; 12 nucleotides align to TRBD2. V lost 6 bases, J lost 5 bases, and 11 bases stayed unmatched. CDR3 length: 16 amino acids. CDR1 is MGHRA, CDR2 YSYEKL, per germline.

In its sample, this clonotype was seen many times. The chain combines TRBV12-3 or TRBV12-4 with TRBJ2-7, with 9 nucleotides matching TRBD1. The length of the CDR3 is 14 residues. The J segment lost 5 bases and the V segment lost 7 bases, leaving 9 bases of the junction unmatched. DNA for the CDR3: TGTGCCAGCACCATAGGACAGGGGCGGCACGAGCAGTACTTC. As protein: CASTIGQGRHEQYF.

The chain has TRBV6-2 or TRBV6-3 and TRBJ2-3; 7 bases are shared with TRBD1. This CDR3 is 16 amino acids long. With 2 bases clipped from V and 1 base from J, the junction kept 6 bases outside the gene matches. Germline values: CDR1 MNHEY, CDR2 SVGEGT. This CDR3 is CASSYIWDSRTDTQYF. DNA for the CDR3: TGTGCCAGCAGTTACATATGGGACAGTCGCACAGATACGCAGTATTTT.

This clonotype was seen repeatedly, ten times or more. The V and J genes are TRBV7-9 and TRBJ1-2, with no clear D. The V end was cut by 5 bases, the J end by 8 bases, with 15 bases between. This CDR3 has 13 residues. Germline V gene sequence: CDR1 SEHNR, CDR2 FQNEAQ (reference sequence). In DNA, the CDR3 is TGTGCCAGCAGCAATTTGATCTGGCTCGGCTACACCTTC. It yields the protein CASSNLIWLGYTF.

Here the CDR3 reads CASSFGGCYEQYF. CDR3 in DNA: TGTGCCAGCAGCTTCGGTGGGTGCTACGAGCAGTACTTC. This rearrangement joins TRBV7-9 to TRBJ2-7; no definite D call. The CDR3 consists of 13 residues. CDR1 is SEHNR and CDR2 is FQNEAQ in the germline V gene (reference sequence). With 3 bases removed from V and 3 bases from J, the gap between germline ends came to 9 bases.

This clonotype was seen more than once but under ten times. V usage is TRBV28 and J usage is TRBJ2-7; possibly TRBD1 for D (6 bases). Per the germline V gene, CDR1 is MDHEN and CDR2 is SYDVKM. This CDR3 comprises 13 residues. V lost 4 bases and J 6 bases, leaving 13 bases between the germline ends. The CDR3 reads CASSSGDTAEQYF. The CDR3 DNA reads as TGTGCCAGCAGTTCCGGGGACACCGCCGAGCAGTACTTC.